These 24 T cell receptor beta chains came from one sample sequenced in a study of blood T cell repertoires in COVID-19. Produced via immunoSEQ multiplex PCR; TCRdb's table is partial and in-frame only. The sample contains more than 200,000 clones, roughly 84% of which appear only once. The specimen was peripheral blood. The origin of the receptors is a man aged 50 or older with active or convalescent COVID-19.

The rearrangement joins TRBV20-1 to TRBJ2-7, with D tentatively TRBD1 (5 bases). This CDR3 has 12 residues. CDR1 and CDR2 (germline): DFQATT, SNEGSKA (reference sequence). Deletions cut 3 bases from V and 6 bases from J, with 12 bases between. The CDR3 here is CSASFRVGEQYF. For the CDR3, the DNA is TGCAGTGCTAGTTTCAGGGTGGGCGAGCAGTACTTC.

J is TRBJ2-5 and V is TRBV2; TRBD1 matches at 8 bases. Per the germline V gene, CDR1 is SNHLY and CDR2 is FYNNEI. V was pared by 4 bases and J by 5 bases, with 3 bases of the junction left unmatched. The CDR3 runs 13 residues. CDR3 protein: CASSGQGMETQYF. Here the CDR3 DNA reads TGTGCCAGCAGTGGACAGGGGATGGAGACCCAGTACTTC.

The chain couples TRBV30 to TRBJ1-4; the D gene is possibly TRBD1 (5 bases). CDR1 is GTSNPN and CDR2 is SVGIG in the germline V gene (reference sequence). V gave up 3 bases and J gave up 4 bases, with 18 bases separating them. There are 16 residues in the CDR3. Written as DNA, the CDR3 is TGTGCCTGGAGATCGCCTGGGAGGGGCTTTAATGAAAAACTGTTTTTT. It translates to CAWRSPGRGFNEKLFF.

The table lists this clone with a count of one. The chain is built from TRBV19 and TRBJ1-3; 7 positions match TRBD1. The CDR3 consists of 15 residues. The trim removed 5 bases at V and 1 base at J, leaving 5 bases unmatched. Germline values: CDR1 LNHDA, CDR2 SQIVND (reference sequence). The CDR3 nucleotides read TGTGCCAGTAGTGCCACAGGGGCGTCTGGAAACACCATATATTTT. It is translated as CASSATGASGNTIYF.

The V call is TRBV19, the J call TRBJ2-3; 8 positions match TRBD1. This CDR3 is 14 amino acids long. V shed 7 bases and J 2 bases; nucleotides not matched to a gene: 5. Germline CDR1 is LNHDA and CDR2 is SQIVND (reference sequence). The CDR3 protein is CASKDREFTDTQYF. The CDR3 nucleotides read TGTGCCAGTAAGGACAGGGAGTTCACAGATACGCAGTATTTT.

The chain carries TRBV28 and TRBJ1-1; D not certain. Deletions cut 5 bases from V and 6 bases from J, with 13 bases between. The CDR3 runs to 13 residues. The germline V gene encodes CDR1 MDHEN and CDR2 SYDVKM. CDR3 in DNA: TGTGCCAGCAGTGCCCGCCGCGACTCTGAAGCTTTCTTT. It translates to CASSARRDSEAFF.

CDR3 sequence (DNA): TGTGCCAGCAGCTTAGCGGGACAGGGTTCTCGGACTGTGAACACTGAAGCTTTCTTT. Translating it yields CASSLAGQGSRTVNTEAFF. The chain joins TRBV11-2 to TRBJ1-1, with TRBD1 matching 9 bases. Trimming at V came to 1 base and at J to 0 bases, leaving 12 bases not matched to a gene. The CDR3 is 19 residues long. Germline V gene lookup returns CDR1 SGHAT and CDR2 FQNNGV.

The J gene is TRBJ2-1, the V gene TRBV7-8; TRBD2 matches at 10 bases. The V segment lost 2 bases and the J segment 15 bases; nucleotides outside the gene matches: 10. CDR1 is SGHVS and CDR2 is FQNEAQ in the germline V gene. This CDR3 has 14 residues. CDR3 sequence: CASSLIASGGVGFF. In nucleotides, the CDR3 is TGTGCCAGCAGCTTAATCGCTAGCGGGGGCGTAGGGTTCTTC. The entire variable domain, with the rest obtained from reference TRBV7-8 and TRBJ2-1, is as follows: GAGVSQSPRYKVAKRGQDVALRCDPISGHVSLFWYQQALGQGPEFLTYFQNEAQLDKSGLPSDRFFAERPEGSVSTLKIQRTQQEDSAVYLCASSLIASGGVGFFGPGTRLTVL.

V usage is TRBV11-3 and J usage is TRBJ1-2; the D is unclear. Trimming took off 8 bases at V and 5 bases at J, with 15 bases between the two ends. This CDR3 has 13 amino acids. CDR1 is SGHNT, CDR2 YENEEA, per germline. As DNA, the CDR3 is TGTGCCAGCGTGGGGAGGGCCGGATATGGCTACACCTTC. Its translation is CASVGRAGYGYTF.

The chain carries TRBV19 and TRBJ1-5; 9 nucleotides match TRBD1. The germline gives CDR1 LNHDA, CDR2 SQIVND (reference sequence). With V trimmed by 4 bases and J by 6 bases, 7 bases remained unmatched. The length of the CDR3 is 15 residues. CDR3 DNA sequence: TGTGCCAGTAGTACGACAGGGGGGGGTGGTCAGCCCCAGCATTTT. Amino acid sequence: CASSTTGGGGQPQHF.

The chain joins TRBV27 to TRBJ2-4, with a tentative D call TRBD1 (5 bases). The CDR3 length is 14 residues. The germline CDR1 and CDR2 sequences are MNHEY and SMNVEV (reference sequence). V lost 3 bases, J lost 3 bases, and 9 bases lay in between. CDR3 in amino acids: CASSFSQGKNIQYF. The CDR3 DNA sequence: TGTGCCAGCAGTTTCAGTCAGGGCAAAAACATTCAGTACTTC.

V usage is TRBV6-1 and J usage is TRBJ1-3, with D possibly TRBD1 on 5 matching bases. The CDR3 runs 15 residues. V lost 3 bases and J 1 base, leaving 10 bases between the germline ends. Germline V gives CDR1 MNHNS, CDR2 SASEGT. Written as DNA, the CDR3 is TGTGCCAGCAGTGAGGTGCAGGGATCTGGAAACACCATATATTTT. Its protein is CASSEVQGSGNTIYF.

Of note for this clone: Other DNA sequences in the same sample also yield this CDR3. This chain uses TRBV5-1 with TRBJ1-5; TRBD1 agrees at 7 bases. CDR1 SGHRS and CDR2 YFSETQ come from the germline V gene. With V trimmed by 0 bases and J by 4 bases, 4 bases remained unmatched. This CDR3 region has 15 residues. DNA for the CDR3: TGCGCCAGCAGCTTGGGACAGGGAAGTAATCAGCCCCAGCATTTT. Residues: CASSLGQGSNQPQHF. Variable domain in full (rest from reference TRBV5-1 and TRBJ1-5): KAGVTQTPRYLIKTRGQQVTLSCSPISGHRSVSWYQQTPGQGLQFLFEYFSETQRNKGNFPGRFSGRQFSNSRSEMNVSTLELGDSALYLCASSLGQGSNQPQHFGDGTRLSIL.

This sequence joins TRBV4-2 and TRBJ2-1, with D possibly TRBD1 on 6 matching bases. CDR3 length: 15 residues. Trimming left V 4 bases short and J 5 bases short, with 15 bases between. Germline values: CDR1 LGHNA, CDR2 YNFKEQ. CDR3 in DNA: TGTGCCAGCAGCCGACGGGCAGGGGAACACAATGAGCAGTTCTTC. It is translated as CASSRRAGEHNEQFF.

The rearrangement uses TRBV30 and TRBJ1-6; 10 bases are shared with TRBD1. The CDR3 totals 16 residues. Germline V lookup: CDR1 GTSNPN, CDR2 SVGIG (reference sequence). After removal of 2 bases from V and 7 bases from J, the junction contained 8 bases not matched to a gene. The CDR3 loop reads CAWSPGQGVGNSPLHF. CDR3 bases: TGTGCCTGGAGTCCAGGACAGGGGGTTGGGAATTCACCCCTCCACTTT.

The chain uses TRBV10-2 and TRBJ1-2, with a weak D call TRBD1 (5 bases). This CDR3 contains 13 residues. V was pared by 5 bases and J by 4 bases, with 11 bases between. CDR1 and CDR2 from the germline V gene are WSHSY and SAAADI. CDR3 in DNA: TGCGCCAGCAGTCCGGGGGGAGCCTATGGCTACACCTTC. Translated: CASSPGGAYGYTF.

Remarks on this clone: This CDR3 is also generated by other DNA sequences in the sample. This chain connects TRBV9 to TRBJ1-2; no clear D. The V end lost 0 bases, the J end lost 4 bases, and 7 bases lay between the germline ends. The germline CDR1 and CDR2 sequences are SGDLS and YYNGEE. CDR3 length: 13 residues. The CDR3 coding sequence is TGTGCCAGCAGCGTAGTCGGCGGCTATGGCTACACCTTC. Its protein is CASSVVGGYGYTF.

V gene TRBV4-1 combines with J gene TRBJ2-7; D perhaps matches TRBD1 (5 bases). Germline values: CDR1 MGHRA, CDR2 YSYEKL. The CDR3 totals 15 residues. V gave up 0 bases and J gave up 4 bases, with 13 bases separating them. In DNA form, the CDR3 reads TGCGCCAGCAGCCAAGACCAGGGCCTTATTTACGAGCAGTACTTC. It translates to CASSQDQGLIYEQYF.

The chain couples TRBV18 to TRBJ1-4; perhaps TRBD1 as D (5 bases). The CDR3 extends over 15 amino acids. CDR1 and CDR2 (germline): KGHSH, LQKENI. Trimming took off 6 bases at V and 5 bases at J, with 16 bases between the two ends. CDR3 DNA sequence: TGTGCCAGCTCTCCTATGGGGGGAGCGAATGAAAAACTGTTTTTT. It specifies CASSPMGGANEKLFF.

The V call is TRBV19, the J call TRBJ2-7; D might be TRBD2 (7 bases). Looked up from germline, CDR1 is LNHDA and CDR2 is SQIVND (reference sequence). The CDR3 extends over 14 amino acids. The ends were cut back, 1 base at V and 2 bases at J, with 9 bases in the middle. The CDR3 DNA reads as TGTGCCAGTAGTATAGCGGGGGGCGCCTACGAGCAGTACTTC. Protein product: CASSIAGGAYEQYF.

This CDR3 is CSVTRGTGNEKLFF. The DNA for the CDR3 is TGCAGCGTTACAAGGGGGACAGGGAACGAAAAACTGTTTTTT. The chain uses TRBV29-1 and TRBJ1-4, with 9 bases that match TRBD1. V shed 5 bases and J 8 bases; nucleotides not matched to a gene: 9. Germline CDR1 reads SQVTM; CDR2 reads ANQGSEA. This CDR3 has 14 residues. Full variable domain (missing parts from reference TRBV29-1 and TRBJ1-4): SAVISQKPSRDICQRGTSLTIQCQVDSQVTMMFWYRQQPGQSLTLIATANQGSEATYESGFVIDKFPISRPNLTFSTLTVSNMSPEDSSIYLCSVTRGTGNEKLFFGSGTQLSVL.

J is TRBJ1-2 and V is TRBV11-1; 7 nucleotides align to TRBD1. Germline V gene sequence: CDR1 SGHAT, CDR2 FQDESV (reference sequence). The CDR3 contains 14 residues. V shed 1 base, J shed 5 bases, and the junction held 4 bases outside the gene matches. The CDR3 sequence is CASSLEAGGYGYTF. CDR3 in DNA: TGTGCCAGCAGCTTAGAGGCAGGGGGATATGGCTACACCTTC. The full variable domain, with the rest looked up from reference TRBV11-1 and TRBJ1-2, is EAEVAQSPRYKITEKSQAVAFWCDPISGHATLYWYRQILGQGPELLVQFQDESVVDDSQLPKDRFSAERLKGVDSTLKIQPAELGDSAMYLCASSLEAGGYGYTFGSGTRLTVV.

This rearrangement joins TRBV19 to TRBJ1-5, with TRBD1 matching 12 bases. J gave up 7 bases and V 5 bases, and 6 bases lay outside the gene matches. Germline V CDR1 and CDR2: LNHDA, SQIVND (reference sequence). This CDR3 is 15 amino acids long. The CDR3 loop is CASSGLGTGGQPQHF. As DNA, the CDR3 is TGTGCCAGTAGTGGCCTCGGGACAGGGGGCCAGCCCCAGCATTTT.

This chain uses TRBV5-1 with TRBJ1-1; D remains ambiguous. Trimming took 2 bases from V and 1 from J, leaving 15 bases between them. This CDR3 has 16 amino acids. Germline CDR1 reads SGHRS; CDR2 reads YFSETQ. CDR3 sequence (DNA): TGCGCCAGCAGCTTTCTCCCGGGAGGGAGGAACACTGAAGCTTTCTTT. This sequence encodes CASSFLPGGRNTEAFF.